This paragraph covers one TCR beta chain sequence. Its antigen remains unknown. This specimen belongs to a study of T cells expressing NK-cell markers. Study summary: Researchers got TCR beta repertoires out of sorted CD3+CD56+NKG2C+, CD3+CD56+NKG2C- and CD3+CD56-NKG2C+ T cells. Whole-study results and caveats: Where a handful of donors were concerned, these clonotypes also led the CD3+CD56-NKG2C+ fraction. Of the CD8+ T cells in about 6 donors, roughly 1.0-7.5% belonged to dominant NKG2C+ clonotypes.

Synthesis of TCR beta cDNA relied on 5'RACE template switching carrying UMIs. TCRdb re-called the 5' RACE reads and shows each CDR3 protein once, DNA omitted. The table gives about 260,000 distinct CDR3 sequences; the top ten clones make up 4% to 4.5% of it. The germline CDR1 and CDR2 sequences are DFQATT and SNEGSKA (reference sequence). The CDR3 is made up of 13 amino acids. The source material was blood T cells: a sorted CD56 or NKG2C T cell subset, CD4+ or CD8+ T cells, or bulk PBMC T cells (not recorded which). The gene calls are TRBV20-1 and TRBJ1-5; TCRdb names TRBD1, which stays unverified in the absence of DNA. The receptor comes from a woman between 18 and 70 years old in good health. This CDR3 is CSARYRGDQPQHF.